The 3 T cell receptor beta chains listed next were all sequenced from one sample in a study of blood T cell repertoires in COVID-19. Method: immunoSEQ multiplex PCR; TCRdb's copy keeps in-frame clones and lacks some. Seen here are roughly 430,000 clones, approximately 88% observed once, and the top ten hold roughly 2%. The sequencing input was PBMCs or T cells enriched from blood (not recorded which). The receptor set was obtained from a woman in her thirties or forties with acute COVID-19.

The chain joins TRBV9 to TRBJ2-2, with 9 bases matching TRBD1. CDR3 length: 15 residues. CDR1 SGDLS and CDR2 YYNGEE come from the germline V gene. The V and J ends lost 7 bases and 0 bases, in that order; junction bases with no gene match: 4. The CDR3 DNA reads as TGTGCCAGCCGGACAGGGGCCGCGAACACCGGGGAGCTGTTTTTT. Translated, it gives CASRTGAANTGELFF.

The chain employs TRBV4-2 and TRBJ2-1, with 9 bases fitting TRBD2. V dropped 4 bases and J dropped 8; count of bases not matched to a gene: 15. Germline assignment: CDR1 LGHNA and CDR2 YNFKEQ. The CDR3 covers 17 residues. This CDR3 is CASSPLQFSGGRDEQFF. DNA of the CDR3: TGTGCCAGCAGCCCTCTCCAATTTAGCGGGGGTCGCGATGAGCAGTTCTTC.

CDR3 bases: TGCAGCGTGGGAGGCGGGCTAGCGGGGGCTAGCTCCTACGAGCAGTACTTC. Translation gives CSVGGGLAGASSYEQYF. The gene calls are TRBV29-1 and TRBJ2-7; 10 nucleotides match TRBD2. V was clipped by 6 bases and J by 0 bases; unmatched bases: 14. The CDR3 length is 17 residues. Germline V gives CDR1 SQVTM, CDR2 ANQGSEA.